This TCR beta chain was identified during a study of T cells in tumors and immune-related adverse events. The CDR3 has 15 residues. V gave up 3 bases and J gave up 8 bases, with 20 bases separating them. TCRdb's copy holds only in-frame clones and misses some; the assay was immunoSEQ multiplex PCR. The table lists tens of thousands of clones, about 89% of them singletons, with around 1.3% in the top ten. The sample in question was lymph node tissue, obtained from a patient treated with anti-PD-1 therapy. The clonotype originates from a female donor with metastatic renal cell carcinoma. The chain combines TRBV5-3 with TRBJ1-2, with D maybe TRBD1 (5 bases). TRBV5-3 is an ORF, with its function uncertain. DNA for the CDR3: TGTGCCAGAAGCTCTACTGGGACGGAGGGCTCGGGCTACACCTTC. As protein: CARSSTGTEGSGYTF.